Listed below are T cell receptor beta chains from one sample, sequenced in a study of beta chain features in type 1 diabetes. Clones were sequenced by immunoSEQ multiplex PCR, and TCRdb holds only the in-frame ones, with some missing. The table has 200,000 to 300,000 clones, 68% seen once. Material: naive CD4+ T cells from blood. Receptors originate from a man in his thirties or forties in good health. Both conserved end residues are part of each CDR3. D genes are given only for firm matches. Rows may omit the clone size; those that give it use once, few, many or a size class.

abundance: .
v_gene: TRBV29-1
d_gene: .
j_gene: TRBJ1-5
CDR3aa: CSAVGVDNQPQHF
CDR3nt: TGCAGCGCTGTGGGTGTAGACAATCAGCCCCAGCATTTT

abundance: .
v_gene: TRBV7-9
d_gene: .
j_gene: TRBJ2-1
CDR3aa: CASSLDRVGNEQFF
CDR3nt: TGTGCCAGCAGCTTAGACAGGGTTGGGAATGAGCAGTTCTTC

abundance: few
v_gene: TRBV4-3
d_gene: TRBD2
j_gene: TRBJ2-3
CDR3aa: CASSRTSGGITDTQYF
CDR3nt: TGCGCCAGCAGCCGGACTAGCGGAGGGATCACAGATACGCAGTATTTT

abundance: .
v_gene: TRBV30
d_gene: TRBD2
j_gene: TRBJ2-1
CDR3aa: CAWSTSSGGLNEQFF
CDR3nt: TGTGCCTGGAGTACCTCGAGCGGGGGCCTCAATGAGCAGTTCTTC

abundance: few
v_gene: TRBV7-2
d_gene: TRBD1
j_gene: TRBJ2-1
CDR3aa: CASSRQGGVNNEQFF
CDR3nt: TGTGCCAGCAGCCGACAGGGTGGTGTCAACAATGAGCAGTTCTTC

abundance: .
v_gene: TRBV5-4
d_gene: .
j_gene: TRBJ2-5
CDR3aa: CASSGSRPQDGETQYF
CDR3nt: TGTGCCAGCAGCGGTAGCCGGCCACAGGACGGGGAGACCCAGTACTTC

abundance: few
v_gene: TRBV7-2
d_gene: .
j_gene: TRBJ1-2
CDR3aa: CASSLALAQPGGTF
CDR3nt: TGTGCCAGCAGCTTAGCGTTGGCACAGCCTGGGGGCACCTTC

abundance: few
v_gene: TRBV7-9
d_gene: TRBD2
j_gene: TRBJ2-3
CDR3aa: CASSSSGGTDTQYF
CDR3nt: TGTGCCAGCAGCTCATCGGGAGGGACAGATACGCAGTATTTT

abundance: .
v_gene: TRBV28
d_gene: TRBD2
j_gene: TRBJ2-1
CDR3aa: CASSPIGGNEQFF
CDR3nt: TGTGCCAGCAGTCCAATCGGGGGGAATGAGCAGTTCTTC

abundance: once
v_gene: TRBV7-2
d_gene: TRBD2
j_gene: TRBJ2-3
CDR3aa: CASSPGGLAGTDTQYF
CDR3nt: TGTGCCAGCAGCCCGGGAGGATTAGCGGGCACAGATACGCAGTATTTT

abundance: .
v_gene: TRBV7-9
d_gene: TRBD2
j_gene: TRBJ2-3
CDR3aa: CASSSSGTDTQYF
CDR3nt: TGTGCCAGCAGCTCTAGCGGGACAGATACGCAGTATTTT

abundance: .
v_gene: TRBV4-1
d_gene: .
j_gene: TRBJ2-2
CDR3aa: CASSQDLVAGELFF
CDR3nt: TGCGCCAGCAGCCAAGATCTGGTCGCCGGGGAGCTGTTTTTT

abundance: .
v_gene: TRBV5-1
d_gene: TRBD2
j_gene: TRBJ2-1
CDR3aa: CASSLAGSSSYNEQFF
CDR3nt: TGCGCCAGCAGCTTAGCGGGGTCGAGCTCCTACAATGAGCAGTTCTTC

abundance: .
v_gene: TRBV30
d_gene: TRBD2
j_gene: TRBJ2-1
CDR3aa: CAWSPGLAAYNEQFF
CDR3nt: TGTGCCTGGAGTCCCGGACTAGCGGCCTACAATGAGCAGTTCTTC

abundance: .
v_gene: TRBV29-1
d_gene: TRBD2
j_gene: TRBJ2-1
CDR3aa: CSVEYLGTSGPRQFF
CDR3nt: TGCAGCGTTGAGTATTTGGGGACTAGCGGACCTCGGCAGTTCTTC

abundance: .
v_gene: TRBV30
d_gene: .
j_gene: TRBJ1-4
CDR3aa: CAWRGSGKLFF
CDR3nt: TGTGCCTGGAGGGGATCGGGAAAACTGTTTTTT

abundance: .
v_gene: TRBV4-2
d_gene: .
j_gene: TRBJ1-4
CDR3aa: CASSQPTGNEKLFF
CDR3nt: TGTGCCAGCAGCCAACCGACAGGCAATGAAAAACTGTTTTTT

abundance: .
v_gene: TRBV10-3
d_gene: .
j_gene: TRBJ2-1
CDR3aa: CAISLGLNEQFF
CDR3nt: TGTGCCATCTCCCTTGGGCTCAATGAGCAGTTCTTC

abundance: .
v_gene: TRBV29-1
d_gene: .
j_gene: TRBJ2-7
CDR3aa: CSVDRGQGNEQYF
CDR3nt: TGCAGCGTTGATCGGGGTCAGGGCAACGAGCAGTACTTC

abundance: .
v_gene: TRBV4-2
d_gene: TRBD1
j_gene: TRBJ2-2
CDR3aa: CASSQEVRGPNTGELFF
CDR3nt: TGTGCCAGCAGCCAAGAAGTCAGGGGGCCGAACACCGGGGAGCTGTTTTTT

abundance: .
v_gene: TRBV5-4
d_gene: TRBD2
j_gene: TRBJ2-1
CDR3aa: CASSFDKVSGGPYNEQFF
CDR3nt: TGTGCCAGCAGCTTTGATAAAGTTAGCGGGGGGCCCTACAATGAGCAGTTCTTC

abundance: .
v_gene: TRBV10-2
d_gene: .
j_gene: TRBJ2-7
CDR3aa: CASSEIGPYEQYF
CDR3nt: TGCGCCAGCAGTGAAATCGGTCCCTACGAGCAGTACTTC

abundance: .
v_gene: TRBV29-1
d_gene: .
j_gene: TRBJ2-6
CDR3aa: CSVDDESGANVLTF
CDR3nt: TGCAGCGTTGATGACGAATCTGGGGCCAACGTCCTGACTTTC

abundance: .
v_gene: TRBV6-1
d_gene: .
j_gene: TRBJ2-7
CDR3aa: CASSDPTYEQYF
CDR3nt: TGTGCCAGCAGTGATCCTACCTACGAGCAGTACTTC

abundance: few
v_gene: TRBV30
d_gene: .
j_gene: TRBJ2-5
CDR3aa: CAWSVPETQYF
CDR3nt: TGTGCCTGGAGTGTACCCGAGACCCAGTACTTC

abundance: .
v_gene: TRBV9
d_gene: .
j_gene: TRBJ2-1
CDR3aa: CASSVADSSYNEQFF
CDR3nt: TGTGCCAGCAGCGTAGCGGACAGCTCCTACAATGAGCAGTTCTTC

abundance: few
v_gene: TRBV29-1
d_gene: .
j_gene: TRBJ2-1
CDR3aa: CSVIGVLRVEQFF
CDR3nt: TGCAGCGTCATCGGCGTTTTGAGGGTCGAGCAGTTCTTC

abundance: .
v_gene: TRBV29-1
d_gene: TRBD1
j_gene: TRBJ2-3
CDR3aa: CSVVTTGETDTQYF
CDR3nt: TGCAGCGTCGTTACGACAGGGGAGACAGATACGCAGTATTTT

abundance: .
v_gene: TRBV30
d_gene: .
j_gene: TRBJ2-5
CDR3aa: CAWSQGLGETQYF
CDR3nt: TGTGCCTGGAGTCAGGGACTTGGAGAGACCCAGTACTTC

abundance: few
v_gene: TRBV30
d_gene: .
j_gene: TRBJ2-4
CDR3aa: CAWSVYGAKNIQYF
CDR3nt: TGTGCCTGGAGTGTATATGGTGCCAAAAACATTCAGTACTTC

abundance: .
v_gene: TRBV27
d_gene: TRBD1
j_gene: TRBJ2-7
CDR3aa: CASSLDTGGSYEQYF
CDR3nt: TGTGCCAGCAGTTTAGATACAGGGGGCTCCTACGAGCAGTACTTC

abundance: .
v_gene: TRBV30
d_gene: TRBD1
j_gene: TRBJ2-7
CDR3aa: CAWRKGQGFHEQYF
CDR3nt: TGTGCCTGGAGGAAGGGACAGGGGTTCCACGAGCAGTACTTC

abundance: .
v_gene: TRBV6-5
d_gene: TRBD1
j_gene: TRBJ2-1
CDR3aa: CASSPDRGFYNEQFF
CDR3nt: TGTGCCAGCAGCCCCGACAGGGGATTCTACAATGAGCAGTTCTTC

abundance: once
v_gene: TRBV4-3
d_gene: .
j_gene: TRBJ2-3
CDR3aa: CASSQDGADTDTQYF
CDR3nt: TGCGCCAGCAGCCAAGACGGCGCGGACACAGATACGCAGTATTTT

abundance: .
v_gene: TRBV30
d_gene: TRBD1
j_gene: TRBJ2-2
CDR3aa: CAWKQGVNTGELFF
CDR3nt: TGTGCCTGGAAACAGGGGGTGAACACCGGGGAGCTGTTTTTT

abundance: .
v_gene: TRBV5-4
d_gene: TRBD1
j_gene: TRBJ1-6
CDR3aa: CASSSPRQGGYSPLHF
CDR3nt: TGTGCCAGCAGCTCCCCCAGACAGGGGGGTTATTCACCCCTCCACTTT

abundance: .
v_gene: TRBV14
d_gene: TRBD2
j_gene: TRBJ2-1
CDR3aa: CASSRAGGSYNEQFF
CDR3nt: TGTGCCAGCAGCCGAGCGGGAGGCTCCTACAATGAGCAGTTCTTC

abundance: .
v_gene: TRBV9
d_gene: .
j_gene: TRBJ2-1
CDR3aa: CASSPRLGNGNEQFF
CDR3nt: TGTGCCAGCAGCCCCCGACTCGGAAATGGCAATGAGCAGTTCTTC

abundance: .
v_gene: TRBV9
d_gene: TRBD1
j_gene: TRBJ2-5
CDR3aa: CASSQARDREETQYF
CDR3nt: TGTGCCAGCAGCCAGGCAAGGGACAGGGAAGAGACCCAGTACTTC

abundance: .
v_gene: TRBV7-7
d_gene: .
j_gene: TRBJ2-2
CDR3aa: CASSPRDGTTGELFF
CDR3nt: TGTGCCAGCAGCCCCCGGGACGGAACCACCGGGGAGCTGTTTTTT

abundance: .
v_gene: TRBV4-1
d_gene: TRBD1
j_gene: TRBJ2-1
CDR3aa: CASSQFGTGNSYNEQFF
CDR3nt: TGCGCCAGCAGCCAATTTGGGACAGGGAACTCCTACAATGAGCAGTTCTTC

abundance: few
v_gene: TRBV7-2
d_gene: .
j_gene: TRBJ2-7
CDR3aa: CASSLAGFLSEQYF
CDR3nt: TGTGCCAGCAGCTTAGCGGGATTTCTCTCCGAGCAGTACTTC

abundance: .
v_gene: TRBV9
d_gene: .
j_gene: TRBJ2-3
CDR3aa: CASSARPGADTQYF
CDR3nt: TGTGCCAGCAGCGCACGACCAGGCGCAGATACGCAGTATTTT

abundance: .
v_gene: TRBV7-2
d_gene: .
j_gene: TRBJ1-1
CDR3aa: CASSLTMNTEAFF
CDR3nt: TGTGCCAGCAGCTTAACGATGAACACTGAAGCTTTCTTT

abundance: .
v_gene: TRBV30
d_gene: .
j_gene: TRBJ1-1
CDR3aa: CAWSVPGKKTFF
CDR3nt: TGTGCCTGGAGTGTACCCGGCAAGAAGACTTTCTTT

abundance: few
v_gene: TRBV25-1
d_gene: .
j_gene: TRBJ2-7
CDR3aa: CASSEYVGSYEQYF
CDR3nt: TGTGCCAGCAGTGAATATGTTGGGTCCTACGAGCAGTACTTC

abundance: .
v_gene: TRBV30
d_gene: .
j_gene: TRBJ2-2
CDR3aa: CAWTTRPTGELFF
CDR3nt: TGTGCCTGGACCACCCGGCCCACCGGGGAGCTGTTTTTT

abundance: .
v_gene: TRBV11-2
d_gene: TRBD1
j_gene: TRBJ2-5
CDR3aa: CASSQPDRASQETQYF
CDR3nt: TGTGCCAGCAGCCAACCGGACAGGGCAAGCCAAGAGACCCAGTACTTC

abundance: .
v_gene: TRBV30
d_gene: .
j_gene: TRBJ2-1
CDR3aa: CAWSQTGGNEQFF
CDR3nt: TGTGCCTGGAGCCAGACTGGGGGAAATGAGCAGTTCTTC

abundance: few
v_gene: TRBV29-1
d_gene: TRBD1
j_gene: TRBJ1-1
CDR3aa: CSVRGQSTEAFF
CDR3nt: TGCAGCGTTAGGGGGCAGAGCACTGAAGCTTTCTTT

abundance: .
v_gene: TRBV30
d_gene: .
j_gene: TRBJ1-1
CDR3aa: CAWRAIGSTEAFF
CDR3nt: TGTGCCTGGAGGGCCATTGGAAGCACTGAAGCTTTCTTT

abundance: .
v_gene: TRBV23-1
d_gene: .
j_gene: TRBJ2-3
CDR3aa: CASSHGHRDTQYF
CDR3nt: TGCGCCAGCAGTCATGGACATCGAGATACGCAGTATTTT

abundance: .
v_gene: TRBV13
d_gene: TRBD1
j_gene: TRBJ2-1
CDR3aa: CASSASRDRGIRNDEQFF
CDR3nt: TGTGCCAGCAGCGCCAGTCGGGACAGGGGGATAAGGAACGATGAGCAGTTCTTC